Following are 11 T cell receptor beta chains from one sample sequenced in a study of cytomegalovirus exposure and HLA in healthy donors. The PCR used 60 Vbeta and 13 Jbeta primers. Some clones are missing from TCRdb's copy, which holds only in-frame ones; the method was immunoSEQ multiplex PCR. The data show 130,000 to 150,000 clones, 60% to 85% seen once. The sequencing input was PBMCs. The receptors shown here come from a woman aged 40 to 50 in good health and CMV-seropositive.

This chain connects TRBV19 to TRBJ1-1; D is uncertain. Looked up from germline, CDR1 is LNHDA and CDR2 is SQIVND (reference sequence). Deletions cut 3 bases from V and 5 bases from J, with 10 bases between. This CDR3 spans 13 amino acids. CDR3 protein: CASSISEGTEAFF. The CDR3 DNA is TGTGCCAGTAGTATTTCCGAGGGAACTGAAGCTTTCTTT.

This chain joins TRBV27 and TRBJ2-1, with a possible D match to TRBD2 (5 bases). V lost 1 base and J lost 12, with 13 bases in between. CDR1 is MNHEY, CDR2 SMNVEV, per germline (reference sequence). The length of the CDR3 is 13 residues. In DNA, the CDR3 is TGTGCCAGCAGTTTATTTCGAGGTGAGGGGCAGTTCTTC. Its translation is CASSLFRGEGQFF.

The chain uses TRBV30 and TRBJ1-6; 7 bases are shared with TRBD1. Germline CDR1 reads GTSNPN; CDR2 reads SVGIG (reference sequence). V was pared by 1 base and J by 9 bases, with 9 bases of the junction left unmatched. This CDR3 is 15 amino acids long. The CDR3 sequence: CAWSGVTGKGSPLHF. The CDR3 bases are TGTGCCTGGAGTGGCGTGACAGGGAAAGGTTCACCCCTCCACTTT.

The chain combines TRBV6-5 with TRBJ2-3; maybe TRBD2 (7 bases). The CDR3 spans 15 residues. Trimming removed 4 bases from V and 2 bases from J, with 13 bases in between. Germline V gene data show CDR1 as MNHEY and CDR2 as SVGAGI. CDR3 residues: CASSSRGAATDTQYF. Here the CDR3 DNA reads TGTGCCAGCAGTTCTCGGGGGGCTGCCACAGATACGCAGTATTTT.

The V call is TRBV6-1, the J call TRBJ2-7; tentative D call: TRBD1 (5 bases). With 5 bases removed from V and 2 bases from J, the gap between germline ends came to 10 bases. Germline lookup yields CDR1 MNHNS and CDR2 SASEGT. This CDR3 comprises 13 residues. The CDR3 here is CASSPGKAYEQYF. Written as DNA, the CDR3 is TGTGCCAGCAGTCCAGGGAAAGCCTACGAGCAGTACTTC.

V usage is TRBV10-1 and J usage is TRBJ2-5, with 7 bases lining up with TRBD2. V lost 0 bases to trimming and J lost 1 base; unmatched junction nucleotides: 5. This CDR3 has 16 amino acids. Looked up from germline, CDR1 is WNHNN and CDR2 is SYGVQD (reference sequence). CDR3 protein: CASSESPGGIQETQYF. CDR3 bases: TGCGCCAGCAGTGAGTCCCCCGGGGGGATCCAAGAGACCCAGTACTTC.

CDR3 in amino acids: CASSLLGTGETYEQYF. The CDR3 DNA is TGCGCCAGCAGCTTGCTCGGGACAGGCGAGACCTACGAGCAGTACTTC. V is TRBV5-1 and J is TRBJ2-7; the match to TRBD1 covers 8 bases. The CDR3 spans 16 residues. J gave up 2 bases and V 1 base, and 8 bases lay outside the gene matches. Germline lookup yields CDR1 SGHRS and CDR2 YFSETQ.

The chain employs TRBV5-1 and TRBJ1-2; D is unresolved. The CDR3 covers 15 residues. Trimming stripped 0 bases from V and 4 bases from J, with 13 bases between. Germline values: CDR1 SGHRS, CDR2 YFSETQ. The CDR3 reads CASSLDSSAAYGYTF. CDR3 sequence (DNA): TGCGCCAGCAGCTTGGACAGCTCTGCAGCCTATGGCTACACCTTC.

This chain links TRBV4-2 with TRBJ2-3; possibly TRBD2 for D (6 bases). Trimming took 2 bases from V and 1 from J, leaving 10 bases between them. Germline CDR1 LGHNA, CDR2 YNFKEQ. The CDR3 extends over 15 amino acids. This chain's CDR3 is CASSQYSGGTDTQYF. DNA of the CDR3: TGTGCCAGCAGCCAATATTCGGGGGGCACAGATACGCAGTATTTT.

The chain is built from TRBV7-2 and TRBJ2-5; a weak D match, TRBD1 (6 bases). The CDR3 loop spans 15 amino acids. Trimming cost V 1 base and J 5 bases, with 14 bases left between them. The germline V gene encodes CDR1 SGHTA and CDR2 FQGNSA. CDR3 DNA sequence: TGTGCCAGCAGCTTAGGGGCAGGGGCTTTCGAGACCCAGTACTTC. Translation gives CASSLGAGAFETQYF.

This chain joins TRBV4-2 and TRBJ2-5, with TRBD2 identical over 11 bases. Judging by the DNA end, TRBJ2-7 fits better; the J call may be wrong. This CDR3 spans 14 amino acids. In germline, CDR1 is LGHNA, CDR2 YNFKEQ. The CDR3 DNA follows: TGTGCCAGCAGCCTGGGACTAGCGGCCTACGAGCAGTACTTC. Translating it yields CASSLGLAAYEQYF.